The 10 T cell receptor beta chains below all came from one sample that was sequenced in a study of cytomegalovirus exposure and HLA in healthy donors. The table came from immunoSEQ multiplex PCR; TCRdb's copy has only in-frame clones and leaves some out. The sample contains roughly 63,000 clones, 89% of which appear only once. The source material was PBMCs. These receptors were taken from a woman aged 18-30 years in good health and CMV-seronegative.

The chain combines TRBV28 with TRBJ2-1; tentative D call: TRBD2 (6 bases). The CDR3 covers 17 residues. Between the trimmed V and J ends, which lost 5 bases and 7 bases, there was a span of 24 bases. Per germline, CDR1 MDHEN and CDR2 SYDVKM. CDR3 DNA sequence: TGTGCCAGCAGTCCCCGGAGGGGAAGCGGAGGTCTTAATGAGCAGTTCTTC. It is translated as CASSPRRGSGGLNEQFF. Complete variable domain (other parts from reference TRBV28 and TRBJ2-1): DVKVTQSSRYLVKRTGEKVFLECVQDMDHENMFWYRQDPGLGLRLIYFSYDVKMKEKGDIPEGYSVSREKKERFSLILESASTNQTSMYLCASSPRRGSGGLNEQFFGPGTRLTVL.

The chain has TRBV11-1 and TRBJ1-1; 7 bases match TRBD1. This CDR3 is built from 14 residues. V lost 6 bases and J lost 0; bases outside the gene matches: 4. CDR1 and CDR2 (germline): SGHAT, FQDESV (reference sequence). Here the CDR3 DNA reads TGTGCCAGCAGTTTTCAGGGGGTGAACACTGAAGCTTTCTTT. Translation gives CASSFQGVNTEAFF.

The chain uses TRBV10-1 and TRBJ2-7; D ambiguous. The CDR3 has 13 residues. V lost 8 bases to trimming and J lost 4 bases, with 15 bases between them. CDR1 and CDR2 (germline): WNHNN, SYGVQD (reference sequence). CDR3 protein: CASSAAFSYEQYF. CDR3 in DNA: TGCGCCAGCTCGGCGGCTTTTTCATACGAGCAGTACTTC.

This clone was recorded once. The chain links TRBV30 to TRBJ1-5; possible D gene TRBD1, 5 bases. Germline V gene data show CDR1 as GTSNPN and CDR2 as SVGIG (reference sequence). This CDR3 is built from 13 residues. The germline V and J ends were trimmed by 5 bases and 1 base, with 9 bases remaining between them. The CDR3 sequence: CAWAGQSNQPQHF. CDR3 nucleotides: TGTGCCTGGGCTGGACAAAGCAATCAGCCCCAGCATTTT. The complete variable domain, with remaining parts taken from reference TRBV30 and TRBJ1-5, reads SQTIHQWPATLVQPVGSPLSLECTVEGTSNPNLYWYRQAAGRGLQLLFYSVGIGQISSEVPQNLSASRPQDRQFILSSKKLLLSDSGFYLCAWAGQSNQPQHFGDGTRLSIL.

This chain uses TRBV25-1 with TRBJ1-1; 11 bases are a match to TRBD1. After removal of 5 bases from V and 3 bases from J, the junction contained 8 bases not matched to a gene. CDR3 length: 16 residues. CDR1 is MGHDK, CDR2 SYGVNS, per germline. CDR3 bases: TGTGCCAGCAGTCTTCCCGGGACAGGGGGAGACACTGAAGCTTTCTTT. This gives the protein CASSLPGTGGDTEAFF.

The V gene is TRBV28, the J gene TRBJ2-4, with D tentatively TRBD1 (5 bases). Germline V gene sequence: CDR1 MDHEN, CDR2 SYDVKM. Trimming stripped 2 bases from V and 1 base from J, with 6 bases between. The CDR3 length is 14 residues. DNA for the CDR3: TGTGCCAGCAGTTTAAACAGGGCCAAAAACATTCAGTACTTC. This encodes CASSLNRAKNIQYF.

The rearrangement uses TRBV2 and TRBJ2-7; D is perhaps TRBD1 (6 bases). The CDR3 contains 11 residues. Trimming cost V 8 bases and J 4 bases, with 9 bases left between them. From germline, CDR1 is SNHLY and CDR2 FYNNEI. CDR3 in amino acids: CASEGEYEQYF. As DNA, the CDR3 is TGTGCCAGCGAGGGGGAGTACGAGCAGTACTTC.

CDR3 region: CASSRSWTGYGTEAFF. The CDR3 nucleotides are TGTGCCAGCAGTAGGTCCTGGACAGGGTACGGCACTGAAGCTTTCTTT. The V and J genes are TRBV28 and TRBJ1-1, with 8 bases matching TRBD1. In germline, CDR1 is MDHEN, CDR2 SYDVKM. The CDR3 is made up of 16 amino acids. The V gene end was trimmed by 5 bases and the J gene end by 4 bases; junction bases not matched to a gene: 12.

The J gene is TRBJ1-2, the V gene TRBV28; 7 bases fit TRBD1. CDR1 is MDHEN and CDR2 is SYDVKM in the germline V gene. V lost 3 bases, J lost 4 bases, and 5 bases stayed unmatched. This CDR3 has 14 residues. The CDR3 nucleotides read TGTGCCAGCAGTTTGGGGACAGTCGGCTATGGCTACACCTTC. Protein: CASSLGTVGYGYTF.

J is TRBJ2-7 and V is TRBV5-4, with 9 nucleotides matching TRBD2. V dropped 0 bases and J dropped 1; count of bases not matched to a gene: 2. Germline CDR1 is SGHNT and CDR2 is YYREEE (reference sequence). The CDR3 consists of 15 residues. CDR3 protein: CASSLGLADSYEQYF. CDR3 in DNA: TGTGCCAGCAGCTTGGGACTAGCGGATTCCTACGAGCAGTACTTC.